This T cell receptor (beta chain) derives from a study of OX40 agonist ivuxolimab in advanced cancers. The repertoire was sequenced with immunoSEQ multiplex PCR; TCRdb's copy has only in-frame clones and lacks some. The data hold 60,000 to 70,000 clones, with 80% to 90% observed a single time. On cycle 4 day 1 and cycle 7 day 1, as well as at baseline, blood was sampled. Sequencing was performed on CD4+ or CD8+ T cells sorted from blood, taken in a trial of the OX40 agonist ivuxolimab. The sequence came from an adult with an advanced solid tumor such as melanoma, head and neck, liver or kidney cancer.

The CDR3 region is CASSLGLAGGPGTDTQYF. For the CDR3, the DNA is TGTGCCAGCAGCCTGGGACTAGCGGGAGGGCCCGGAACAGATACGCAGTATTTT. The rearrangement uses TRBV5-8 and TRBJ2-3; 16 nucleotides align to TRBD2. The J segment lost 3 bases and the V segment lost 4 bases, leaving 8 bases of the junction unmatched. Germline-derived CDR1 and CDR2 are SGHTS and YDEGEE. The CDR3 spans 18 residues.